This TCR beta chain appears in the sequencing data of a study of Ad26.COV2.S vaccination and SARS-CoV-2 variants. Study as a whole: In the study, Ad26.COV2.S was injected intramuscularly once, or twice 56 days apart. Notes on the study in general: Total T cell responses, in the TCR breadth and depth analyses, may have been underestimated. Spike-specific CD8+ and CD4+ T cell responses reportedly showed substantial breadth after vaccination.

The sample holds one count of this clone. What it recognizes is unknown. After removal of 0 bases from V and 3 bases from J, the junction contained 5 bases not matched to a gene. The CDR3 is 17 amino acids. Germline CDR1 is LGHNA and CDR2 is YSLEER. Treatment denoted: around 19 received Ad26.COV2.S at low or high dose, single or two shots; several received placebo; per-sample allocation not given. Material that was analyzed had been drawn on day 63 after the first vaccine or placebo injection. The sample came from a Boston adult aged 18-55 years. Measured with immunoSEQ multiplex PCR; TCRdb has only the in-frame clones, and not every one. This table has around 400,000 clones, 75% to 95% appearing once.

The clonotype was recovered from a person between 18 and 65 years old who received the Ad26.COV2.S COVID-19 vaccine or a placebo. The gene calls are TRBV4-3 and TRBJ2-1; 10 nucleotides agree with TRBD2. The sample was peripheral blood, taken in a trial of Ad26.COV2.S vaccine versus placebo. The CDR3, as DNA: TGCGCCAGCAGCCAAGACCCTAGCGGGAGATACTACAATGAGCAGTTCTTC. It translates to CASSQDPSGRYYNEQFF.